This T cell receptor beta chain was sequenced during a study of CXCR3-negative and CXCR3-positive naive CD8 T cells. Study in general: For each library, about 1.5 +/- 0.3 million TRB reads were obtained, some 130 million in total.

UMI-labeled 5' RACE yielded the TRB cDNA libraries. With the 5' RACE reads reprocessed, TCRdb shows one record per CDR3 protein and no DNA. This sample carries 43,000 or so distinct CDR3 sequences, with roughly 10% going to the ten biggest clones. The V gene's germline CDR1 is SQVTM and CDR2 ANQGSEA. The CDR3 is made up of 15 amino acids. The rearrangement uses TRBV29-1 and TRBJ1-1. The sample consisted of memory CD8+ T cells from blood. This receptor was taken from a human donor in good health. Some clones in this sample may be carry-over from other donors' samples. The CDR3 protein is CSVEGSGLSNTEAFF. Filled out from reference TRBV29-1 and TRBJ1-1, the complete variable domain reads SAVISQKPSRDICQRGTSLTIQCQVDSQVTMMFWYRQQPGQSLTLIATANQGSEATYESGFVIDKFPISRPNLTFSTLTVSNMSPEDSSIYLCSVEGSGLSNTEAFFGQGTRLTVV.